The 20 T cell receptor beta chains given below trace back to one sample, sequenced in a study of vaccination and CD4 T cells after COVID-19. Cultured CD4+ T-cell DNA underwent Oncomine TCR Beta short-read sequencing. TCRdb re-analysed the PCR reads in MiXCR, keeping a single row per CDR3 protein. This repertoire shows about 20,000 distinct CDR3 sequences, 60% to 75% found once; its top ten account for about 3.5%. These receptors' antigens are unknown. The treatment: roughly nine-day PBMC culture with coronavirus spike peptide pools or control peptides (ViraFEST assay). Material for sequencing was CD4+ T cells from blood, cultured in vitro. The receptors stem from a human donor who had recovered from COVID-19.

The V gene is TRBV28, the J gene TRBJ1-5; D possibly corresponds to TRBD1 (5 bases). This CDR3 is 14 amino acids long. Deletions cut 3 bases from V and 6 bases from J, with 12 bases between. The germline gives CDR1 MDHEN, CDR2 SYDVKM. The CDR3 DNA is TGTGCCAGCAGTTTGTCGGGGGGTGGTCAGCCCCAGCATTTT. It encodes CASSLSGGGQPQHF.

The chain employs TRBV2 and TRBJ2-5; D is unresolved. Between the trimmed V and J ends, which lost 8 bases and 2 bases, there was a span of 12 bases. Looked up from germline, CDR1 is SNHLY and CDR2 is FYNNEI. The CDR3 sequence is 13 residues long. The CDR3 is CASQNGPQETQYF. DNA for the CDR3: TGTGCCAGCCAGAATGGACCGCAAGAGACCCAGTACTTC.

The rearrangement joins TRBV6-2 or TRBV6-3 to TRBJ1-1; D not resolved. The CDR3 has 14 amino acids. Trimming pared 5 bases from V and 5 bases from J, leaving 15 bases between. The germline V gene has CDR1 MNHEY and CDR2 SVGEGT. DNA of the CDR3: TGTGCCAGCAGTAGGACCGTAGAGAGGACTGAAGCTTTCTTT. Translated, it gives CASSRTVERTEAFF.

The V call is TRBV19, the J call TRBJ1-2; 10 bases map to TRBD1. V lost 9 bases, J lost 5 bases, and 12 bases stayed unmatched. This CDR3 has 15 amino acids. Germline V gene data show CDR1 as LNHDA and CDR2 as SQIVND (reference sequence). CDR3 region: CARLPDRGLGYGYTF. DNA of the CDR3: TGTGCCAGGCTACCCGACAGGGGGCTAGGGTATGGCTACACCTTC.

The chain couples TRBV10-3 to TRBJ2-7; D perhaps matches TRBD1 (5 bases). The V end lost 9 bases, the J end lost 2 bases, and 20 bases lay between the germline ends. The CDR3 runs 15 residues. Per the germline V gene, CDR1 is ENHRY and CDR2 is SYGVKD. The CDR3 sequence: CAISLGQGNTYEQYF. DNA of the CDR3: TGTGCCATAAGTTTAGGGCAGGGTAACACCTACGAGCAGTACTTC.

The chain joins TRBV20-1 to TRBJ1-6, with a tentative D call TRBD1 (5 bases). The germline V and J ends were trimmed by 6 bases and 0 bases, with 12 bases remaining between them. The germline CDR1 and CDR2 sequences are DFQATT and SNEGSKA (reference sequence). CDR3 length: 15 amino acids. The CDR3: CSASGLSSYNSPLHF. In DNA form, the CDR3 reads TGCAGTGCCTCAGGGCTTAGCTCCTATAATTCACCCCTCCACTTT.

This clonotype showed up just a few times. The chain recombines TRBV12-3 or TRBV12-4 with TRBJ1-2, with D hard to call. The CDR3 has 13 residues. V was pared by 3 bases and J by 8 bases, with 13 bases between. Here the CDR3 DNA reads TGTGCCAGCAGTTTTGAGAGGCGAGAGGGCTACACCTTC. This sequence encodes CASSFERREGYTF.

V and J are TRBV6-1 and TRBJ1-1, with D possibly TRBD1 on 6 matching bases. The germline CDR1 and CDR2 sequences are MNHNS and SASEGT. V was trimmed by 5 bases and J by 1 base, leaving 11 bases between them. The CDR3 is 14 residues long. Here the CDR3 reads CASSTGSTNTEAFF. The CDR3 bases are TGTGCCAGCAGTACAGGGTCCACGAACACTGAAGCTTTCTTT.

This clonotype was seen a handful of times. The chain couples TRBV10-3 to TRBJ1-6; no reliable D call. Trimming cost V 4 bases and J 9 bases, with 16 bases left between them. Germline CDR1 is ENHRY and CDR2 is SYGVKD. The length of the CDR3 is 15 residues. The CDR3 sequence is CAISVSSTVGSPLHF. In DNA, the CDR3 is TGTGCCATCAGTGTTTCTTCGACGGTGGGTTCACCCCTCCACTTT.

This chain connects TRBV6-1 to TRBJ1-1; weak D call: TRBD1 (5 bases). V lost 7 bases, J lost 1 base, and 10 bases lay in between. Looked up from germline, CDR1 is MNHNS and CDR2 is SASEGT. The CDR3 runs to 13 residues. This chain's CDR3 is CASTTDRNTEAFF. CDR3 in DNA: TGTGCCAGCACCACCGACAGGAACACTGAAGCTTTCTTT.

The V and J genes are TRBV6-2 or TRBV6-3 and TRBJ1-2; 9 positions match TRBD1. V gave up 2 bases and J gave up 7 bases; unmatched junction bases: 5. This CDR3 is 14 amino acids long. CDR1 and CDR2 from the germline V gene are MNHEY and SVGEGT. CDR3 amino acids: CASSYRGQGFGYTF. DNA of the CDR3: TGTGCCAGCAGTTACAGAGGACAGGGGTTTGGCTACACCTTC.

This clonotype has only one observation. The gene calls are TRBV2 and TRBJ1-5; tentatively, D is TRBD1 (6 bases). The CDR3 length is 14 residues. The germline CDR1 and CDR2 sequences are SNHLY and FYNNEI. V was pared by 8 bases and J by 7 bases, with 18 bases between. CDR3 coding DNA: TGTGCCAGCGGGGACACCCATATATTACAGCCCCAGCATTTT. This sequence encodes CASGDTHILQPQHF.

The V gene is TRBV20-1, the J gene TRBJ2-7; TRBD2 agrees at 8 bases. The V gene's germline CDR1 is DFQATT and CDR2 SNEGSKA (reference sequence). This CDR3 contains 11 residues. The trim removed 5 bases at V and 5 bases at J, leaving 2 bases unmatched. CDR3 loop: CSAPGGNEQYF. For the CDR3, the DNA is TGCAGTGCTCCGGGGGGGAACGAGCAGTACTTC.

The rearrangement links TRBV6-5 to TRBJ1-5; D unclear. CDR1 is MNHEY and CDR2 is SVGAGI in the germline V gene. Trimming removed 2 bases at V and 7 bases at J, with 9 bases between. The CDR3 runs to 13 residues. The CDR3 is CASSYEGMQPQHF. The CDR3 DNA sequence: TGTGCCAGCAGTTACGAGGGAATGCAGCCCCAGCATTTT.

There are a few counts of this clonotype. Written as DNA, the CDR3 is TGTGCCAGCAGCTCACAACAGGGATACGAGCAGTACTTC. It codes for CASSSQQGYEQYF. The chain carries TRBV7-6 and TRBJ2-7; possibly TRBD1 for D (6 bases). From germline, CDR1 is SGHVS and CDR2 FNYEAQ. V was pared by 4 bases and J by 4 bases, with 11 bases between. The CDR3 consists of 13 residues.

V and J are TRBV7-9 and TRBJ1-1; the D is unclear. Germline V lookup: CDR1 SEHNR, CDR2 FQNEAQ (reference sequence). Trimming pared 8 bases from V and 1 base from J, leaving 5 bases between. CDR3 length: 11 amino acids. CDR3: CASDGNTEAFF. CDR3 DNA: TGTGCCAGCGACGGGAACACTGAAGCTTTCTTT.

The rearrangement links TRBV6-2 or TRBV6-3 to TRBJ2-7, with D tentatively TRBD2 (6 bases). The V end was cut by 4 bases, the J end by 4 bases, with 17 bases between. There are 15 residues in the CDR3. Germline V lookup: CDR1 MNHEY, CDR2 SVGEGT. CDR3 amino acids: CASSSPGTGRYEQYF. In nucleotides, the CDR3 is TGTGCCAGCAGTTCGCCTGGGACCGGGAGATACGAGCAGTACTTC.

The rearrangement uses TRBV7-3 and TRBJ1-2; unclear D gene. Deletions cut 0 bases from V and 0 bases from J, with 17 bases between. The CDR3 is 18 amino acids. The V gene's germline CDR1 is SGHTA and CDR2 FQGTGA. The CDR3 DNA reads TGTGCCAGCAGCTTAACGGCCGGCCCGCAGTTTACTAACTATGGCTACACCTTC. Encoded protein: CASSLTAGPQFTNYGYTF.

This clonotype was observed a handful of times. The chain employs TRBV15 and TRBJ1-1; the match to TRBD1 covers 11 bases. There are 14 residues in the CDR3. The J segment lost 5 bases and the V segment lost 5 bases, leaving 4 bases of the junction unmatched. Per the germline V gene, CDR1 is LNHNV and CDR2 is YYDKDF (reference sequence). The CDR3 DNA reads as TGTGCCACCAGCGTAGGGACAGGGGGAACTGAAGCTTTCTTT. Its translation is CATSVGTGGTEAFF. The whole variable domain, remainder taken from reference TRBV15 and TRBJ1-1, is DAMVIQNPRYQVTQFGKPVTLSCSQTLNHNVMYWYQQKSSQAPKLLFHYYDKDFNNEADTPDNFQSRRPNTSFCFLDIRSPGLGDTAMYLCATSVGTGGTEAFFGQGTRLTVV.

J is TRBJ2-2 and V is TRBV6-2 or TRBV6-3, with D unclear. The CDR3 covers 16 residues. Germline CDR1 is MNHEY and CDR2 is SVGEGT. Trimming removed 5 bases at V and 2 bases at J, with 15 bases between. CDR3 sequence reads: CASSHPGLTNTGELFF. CDR3 nucleotide sequence: TGTGCCAGCAGTCACCCGGGCCTAACTAACACCGGGGAGCTGTTTTTT.